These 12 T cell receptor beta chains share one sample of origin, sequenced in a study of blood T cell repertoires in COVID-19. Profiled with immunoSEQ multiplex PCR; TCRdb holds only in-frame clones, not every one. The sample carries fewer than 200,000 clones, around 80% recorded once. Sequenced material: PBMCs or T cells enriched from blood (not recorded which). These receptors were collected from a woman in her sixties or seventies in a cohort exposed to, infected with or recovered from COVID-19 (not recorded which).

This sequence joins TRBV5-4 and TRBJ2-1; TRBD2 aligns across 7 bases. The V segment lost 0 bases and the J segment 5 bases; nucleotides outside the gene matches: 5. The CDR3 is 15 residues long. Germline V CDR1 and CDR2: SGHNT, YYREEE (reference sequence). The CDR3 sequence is CASSLGPRGDNEQFF. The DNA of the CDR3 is TGTGCCAGCAGCTTGGGGCCTCGGGGGGACAATGAGCAGTTCTTC.

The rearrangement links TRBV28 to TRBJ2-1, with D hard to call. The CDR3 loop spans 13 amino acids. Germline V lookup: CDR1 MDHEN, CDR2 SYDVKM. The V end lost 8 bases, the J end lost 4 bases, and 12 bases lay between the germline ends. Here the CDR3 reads CASHDTRYNEQFF. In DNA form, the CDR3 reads TGTGCCAGCCATGACACACGGTACAATGAGCAGTTCTTC.

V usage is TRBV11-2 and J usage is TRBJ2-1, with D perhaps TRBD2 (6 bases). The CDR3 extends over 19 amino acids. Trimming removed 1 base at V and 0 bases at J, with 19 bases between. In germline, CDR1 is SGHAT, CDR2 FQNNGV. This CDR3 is CASSLGWRGTGSSYNEQFF. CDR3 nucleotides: TGTGCCAGCAGCTTAGGGTGGCGAGGGACTGGAAGCTCCTACAATGAGCAGTTCTTC.

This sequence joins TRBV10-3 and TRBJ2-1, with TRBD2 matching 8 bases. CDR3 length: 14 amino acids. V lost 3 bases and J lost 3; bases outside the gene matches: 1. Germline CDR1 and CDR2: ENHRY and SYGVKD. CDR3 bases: TGTGCCATCAGTGAAGCGGGAGACTACAATGAGCAGTTCTTC. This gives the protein CAISEAGDYNEQFF.

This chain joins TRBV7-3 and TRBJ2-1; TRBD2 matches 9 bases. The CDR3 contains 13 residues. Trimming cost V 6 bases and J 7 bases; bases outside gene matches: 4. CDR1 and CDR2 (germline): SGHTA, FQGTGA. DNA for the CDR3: TGTGCCAGCAGACCTAGCGGGACAAATGAGCAGTTCTTC. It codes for CASRPSGTNEQFF.

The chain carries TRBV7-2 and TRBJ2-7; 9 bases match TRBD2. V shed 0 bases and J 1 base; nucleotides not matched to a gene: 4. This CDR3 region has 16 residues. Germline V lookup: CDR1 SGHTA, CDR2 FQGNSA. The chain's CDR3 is CASSLAASGASYEQYF. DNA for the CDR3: TGTGCCAGCAGCTTAGCGGCTAGCGGGGCTTCCTACGAGCAGTACTTC.

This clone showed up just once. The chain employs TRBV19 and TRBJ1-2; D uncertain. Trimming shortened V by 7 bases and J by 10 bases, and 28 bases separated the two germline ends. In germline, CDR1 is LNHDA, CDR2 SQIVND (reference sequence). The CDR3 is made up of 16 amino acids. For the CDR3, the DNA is TGTGCCAGTACCACTCCAAAGAGTTTACGGGGATCCGTCTACACCTTC. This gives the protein CASTTPKSLRGSVYTF.

CDR3 nucleotide sequence: TGTGCCAGCAGTTACTCGGGCGACACCCCTGAAGCTTTCTTT. This translates into CASSYSGDTPEAFF. The chain employs TRBV6-6 and TRBJ1-1; unclear D gene. Germline lookup yields CDR1 MNHNY and CDR2 SVGAGI (reference sequence). This CDR3 has 14 amino acids. Trimming pared 0 bases from V and 6 bases from J, leaving 11 bases between.

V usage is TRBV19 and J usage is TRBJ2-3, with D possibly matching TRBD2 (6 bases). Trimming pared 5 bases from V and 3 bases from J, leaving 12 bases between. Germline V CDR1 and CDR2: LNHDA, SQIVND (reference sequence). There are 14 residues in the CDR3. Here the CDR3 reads CASSEGLTTDTQYF. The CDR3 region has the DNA TGTGCCAGTAGTGAGGGACTTACAACAGATACGCAGTATTTT. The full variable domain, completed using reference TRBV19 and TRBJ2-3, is DGGITQSPKYLFRKEGQNVTLSCEQNLNHDAMYWYRQDPGQGLRLIYYSQIVNDFQKGDIAEGYSVSREKKESFPLTVTSAQKNPTAFYLCASSEGLTTDTQYFGPGTRLTVL.

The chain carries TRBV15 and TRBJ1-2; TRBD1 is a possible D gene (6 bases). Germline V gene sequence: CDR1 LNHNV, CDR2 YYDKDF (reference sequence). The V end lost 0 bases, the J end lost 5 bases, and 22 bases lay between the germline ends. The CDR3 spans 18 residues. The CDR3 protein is CATSRDKGSGGLGYGYTF. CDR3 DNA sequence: TGTGCCACCAGCAGAGATAAAGGGAGCGGGGGGCTTGGGTATGGCTACACCTTC.

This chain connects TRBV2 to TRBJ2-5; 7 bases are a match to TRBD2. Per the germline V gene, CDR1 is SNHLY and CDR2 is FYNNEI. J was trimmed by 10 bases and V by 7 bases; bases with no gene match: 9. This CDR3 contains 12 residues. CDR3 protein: CASMRSGLVQYF. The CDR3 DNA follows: TGTGCCAGCATGAGGTCCGGACTAGTCCAGTACTTC.

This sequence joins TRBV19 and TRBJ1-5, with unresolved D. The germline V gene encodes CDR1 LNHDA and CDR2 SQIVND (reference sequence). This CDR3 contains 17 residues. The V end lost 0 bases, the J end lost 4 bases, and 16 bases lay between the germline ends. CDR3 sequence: CASSIDRGDPRNQPQHF. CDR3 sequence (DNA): TGTGCCAGTAGTATAGATCGTGGAGACCCAAGGAATCAGCCCCAGCATTTT.